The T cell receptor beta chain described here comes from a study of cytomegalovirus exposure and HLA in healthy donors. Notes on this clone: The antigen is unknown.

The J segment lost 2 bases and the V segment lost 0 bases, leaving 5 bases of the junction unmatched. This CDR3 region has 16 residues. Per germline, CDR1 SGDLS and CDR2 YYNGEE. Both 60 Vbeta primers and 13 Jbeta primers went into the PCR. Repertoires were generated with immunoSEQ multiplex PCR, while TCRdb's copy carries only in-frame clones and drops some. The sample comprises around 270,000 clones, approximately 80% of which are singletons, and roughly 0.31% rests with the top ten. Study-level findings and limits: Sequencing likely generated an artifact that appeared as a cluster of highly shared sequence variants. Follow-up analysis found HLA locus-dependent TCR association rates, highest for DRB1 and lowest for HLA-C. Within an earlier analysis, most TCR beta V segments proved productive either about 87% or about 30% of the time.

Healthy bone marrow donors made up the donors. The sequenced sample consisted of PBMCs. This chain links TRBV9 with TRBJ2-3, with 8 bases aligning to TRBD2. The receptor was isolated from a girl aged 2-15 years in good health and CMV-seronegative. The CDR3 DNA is TGTGCCAGCAGCGTAGGGGCGGGGGGCATCACAGATACGCAGTATTTT. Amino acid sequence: CASSVGAGGITDTQYF.